This entry lists 20 T cell receptor beta chains sequenced from one sample in a study of T cells in Graves' hyperthyroidism and ophthalmopathy. TCR beta CDR3 regions were amplified from RNA transcripts. First-round RT-PCR with HTBI primers amplified the TCR CDR3 region. TCRdb ran MiXCR on the multiplex PCR reads and lists one entry per CDR3 protein. In the table there are under 450,000 distinct CDR3 sequences, approximately 15% of which are singletons. The specimen sequenced was blood. The receptors stem from a woman aged 18-29 years with Graves' hyperthyroidism.

This clonotype was seen repeatedly, ten times or more. The chain uses TRBV7-3 and TRBJ2-5; 7 positions match TRBD1. Trimming at V came to 3 bases and at J to 4 bases, leaving 2 bases not matched to a gene. The CDR3 totals 13 residues. Germline V CDR1 and CDR2: SGHTA, FQGTGA. CDR3 DNA: TGTGCCAGCAGCTTTGAGGGGGCAGAGACCCAGTACTTC. Translated, it gives CASSFEGAETQYF.

V usage is TRBV9 and J usage is TRBJ2-7; the match to TRBD1 covers 7 bases. CDR3 length: 14 amino acids. Germline CDR1 and CDR2: SGDLS and YYNGEE. The ends lost 4 bases at V and 3 bases at J; junction bases unmatched: 7. The CDR3 DNA is TGTGCCAGCAGCTTCGGACCAGGGGGCTACGAGCAGTACTTC. It is translated as CASSFGPGGYEQYF. The full variable domain, its missing parts supplied by reference TRBV9 and TRBJ2-7, is DSGVTQTPKHLITATGQRVTLRCSPRSGDLSVYWYQQSLDQGLQFLIQYYNGEERAKGNILERFSAQQFPDLHSELNLSSLELGDSALYFCASSFGPGGYEQYFGPGTRLTVT.

This clonotype was counted ten times or more. The rearrangement uses TRBV6-1 and TRBJ1-5; D is ambiguous. Germline assignment: CDR1 MNHNS and CDR2 SASEGT. The CDR3 has 12 residues. The germline V and J ends were trimmed by 9 bases and 6 bases, with 12 bases remaining between them. The CDR3 bases are TGTGCCAGACGACATCGGGGTCAGCCCCAGCATTTT. As protein: CARRHRGQPQHF.

This clonotype was seen ten or more times. The chain carries TRBV6-2 or TRBV6-3 and TRBJ2-5; TRBD2 is a possible D gene (6 bases). CDR3 length: 13 amino acids. V was cut by 8 bases and J by 5 bases, with 15 bases left in between. Germline-derived CDR1 and CDR2 are MNHEY and SVGEGT. The CDR3 protein is CASGGIQGETQYF. DNA for the CDR3: TGTGCCAGCGGGGGGATCCAGGGCGAGACCCAGTACTTC.

This clonotype was detected many times. This chain links TRBV7-9 with TRBJ2-3; 8 bases line up with TRBD2. After removal of 5 bases from V and 4 bases from J, the junction contained 5 bases not matched to a gene. The CDR3 contains 14 residues. The germline V gene encodes CDR1 SEHNR and CDR2 FQNEAQ (reference sequence). The DNA of the CDR3 is TGTGCCAGCAGCGGGGGACTAGGTGCAGATACGCAGTATTTT. It specifies CASSGGLGADTQYF.

V is TRBV7-9 and J is TRBJ1-2, with a possible D match to TRBD1 (5 bases). V gave up 2 bases and J gave up 5 bases, with 12 bases separating them. Germline V lookup: CDR1 SEHNR, CDR2 FQNEAQ (reference sequence). The CDR3 has 14 residues. CDR3 amino acids: CASSLSGDGYGYTF. DNA for the CDR3: TGTGCCAGCAGCTTATCGGGGGACGGGTATGGCTACACCTTC.

In this sample, this clonotype turned up many times. The CDR3 coding sequence is TGTGCCAGCAGCAGCGGGACAGGGGACGATGAGCAGTTCTTC. It specifies CASSSGTGDDEQFF. V is TRBV9 and J is TRBJ2-1, with TRBD1 matching 10 bases. Germline V gene data show CDR1 as SGDLS and CDR2 as YYNGEE. V lost 4 bases, J lost 8 bases, and 6 bases stayed unmatched. The CDR3 has 14 amino acids.

Notes on this clonotype: At one boundary the junction diverges from the germline segment, which might be a read error. V and J are TRBV12-3 or TRBV12-4 and TRBJ2-7; D possibly corresponds to TRBD1 (6 bases). The CDR3 contains 14 residues. This CDR3 is CASNLEQGWYEQYF. The DNA for the CDR3 is TGTGCCAGCAATTTAGAACAGGGTTGGTACGAGCAGTACTTC.

This clonotype was detected many times. This chain links TRBV5-1 with TRBJ2-5, with 9 bases identical to TRBD2. CDR1 is SGHRS, CDR2 YFSETQ, per germline. The CDR3 is 16 residues long. The junction had 4 bases not matched to a gene; V was cut back by 0 bases and J by 1 base. The CDR3, as DNA: TGCGCCAGCAGCTTGGGTAGCGGGAGAGCCCAAGAGACCCAGTACTTC. Its translation: CASSLGSGRAQETQYF.

This chain links TRBV27 with TRBJ1-2; D is perhaps TRBD1 (6 bases). V was cut by 6 bases and J by 4 bases, with 15 bases left in between. Germline CDR1 is MNHEY and CDR2 is SMNVEV (reference sequence). The CDR3 is 14 amino acids. The CDR3 DNA sequence: TGTGCCAGCAGCCCCGGGGGGGCTGTCTATGGCTACACCTTC. This codes for CASSPGGAVYGYTF.

This clonotype was seen a few times. The rearrangement uses TRBV9 and TRBJ1-2; D is unclear. The CDR3 is 14 amino acids. Germline V gene sequence: CDR1 SGDLS, CDR2 YYNGEE. Between the trimmed V and J ends, which lost 3 bases and 3 bases, there was a span of 12 bases. Here the CDR3 reads CASSAPQEDYGYTF. The DNA for the CDR3 is TGTGCCAGCAGCGCCCCCCAGGAAGACTATGGCTACACCTTC.

This clonotype was observed many times. The chain has TRBV7-2 and TRBJ1-2, with 7 bases fitting TRBD1. This CDR3 spans 14 amino acids. The V gene's germline CDR1 is SGHTA and CDR2 FQGNSA. V lost 0 bases, J lost 5 bases, and 3 bases stayed unmatched. This CDR3 reads CASSLAGQTYGYTF. In DNA, the CDR3 is TGTGCCAGCAGCTTAGCGGGACAGACTTATGGCTACACCTTC.

This clonotype was picked up many times. The rearrangement joins TRBV12-3 or TRBV12-4 to TRBJ2-7; possible D gene TRBD1, 6 bases. The CDR3 runs 14 residues. Trimming left V 3 bases short and J 7 bases short, with 16 bases between. The CDR3 protein is CASSLGQRPLEQYF. The CDR3 nucleotides read TGTGCCAGCAGTTTGGGACAAAGGCCTCTAGAGCAGTACTTC.

V gene TRBV20-1 combines with J gene TRBJ1-6; D is ambiguous. CDR3 size: 12 residues. Germline V gives CDR1 DFQATT, CDR2 SNEGSKA (reference sequence). In DNA, the CDR3 is TGCAGCGGAAGTGACGGGGAGGTCCCCCTCCACTTT. It yields the protein CSGSDGEVPLHF.

The chain carries TRBV4-2 and TRBJ2-5; 10 bases fit TRBD2. Germline loops: CDR1 LGHNA, CDR2 YNFKEQ. J lost 7 bases, V lost 4 bases, and 12 bases had no gene match. The CDR3 has 16 amino acids. The CDR3 loop reads CASSLSGLAPGATQYF. CDR3 nucleotide sequence: TGTGCCAGCAGCCTCTCGGGACTAGCGCCGGGAGCGACCCAGTACTTC.

This clonotype was seen at least ten times. This chain joins TRBV20-1 and TRBJ2-5, with TRBD2 identical over 8 bases. There are 13 residues in the CDR3. In germline, CDR1 is DFQATT, CDR2 SNEGSKA (reference sequence). V shed 6 bases, J shed 0 bases, and the junction held 3 bases outside the gene matches. CDR3 DNA sequence: TGCAGTGCCACACTAGCGGACCAAGAGACCCAGTACTTC. Amino acids: CSATLADQETQYF.

The gene calls are TRBV4-1 and TRBJ2-7, with 9 positions matching TRBD2. Germline assignment: CDR1 MGHRA and CDR2 YSYEKL. This CDR3 is 17 amino acids long. V shed 0 bases, J shed 3 bases, and the junction held 9 bases outside the gene matches. CDR3 DNA: TGCGCCAGCAGCCAAGAGCTAGCGGGATTTCAACACTACGAGCAGTACTTC. It specifies CASSQELAGFQHYEQYF.

There are many counts of this clonotype. V and J are TRBV4-1 and TRBJ1-4; D gene unclear. This CDR3 is 14 amino acids long. With 3 bases removed from V and 1 base from J, the gap between germline ends came to 6 bases. From germline, CDR1 is MGHRA and CDR2 YSYEKL. The CDR3: CASSQHGTNEKLFF. DNA for the CDR3: TGCGCCAGCAGCCAGCACGGAACTAATGAAAAACTGTTTTTT.

The chain combines TRBV2 with TRBJ1-3; D ambiguous. The CDR3 runs 13 residues. Trimming took 7 bases from V and 7 from J, leaving 14 bases between them. Germline CDR1 reads SNHLY; CDR2 reads FYNNEI. The CDR3 region has the DNA TGTGCCAGCACAGGCTCTTGGAGCAACACCATATATTTT. Protein: CASTGSWSNTIYF.

This clonotype was found a few times. The rearrangement uses TRBV4-2 and TRBJ2-3; 10 bases align to TRBD2. The ends lost 4 bases at V and 1 base at J; junction bases unmatched: 11. This CDR3 has 18 amino acids. Looked up from germline, CDR1 is LGHNA and CDR2 is YNFKEQ. CDR3 amino acids: CASSRVKAGGPRTDTQYF. The CDR3 DNA sequence: TGTGCCAGCAGCCGAGTTAAAGCGGGGGGGCCTCGCACAGATACGCAGTATTTT.